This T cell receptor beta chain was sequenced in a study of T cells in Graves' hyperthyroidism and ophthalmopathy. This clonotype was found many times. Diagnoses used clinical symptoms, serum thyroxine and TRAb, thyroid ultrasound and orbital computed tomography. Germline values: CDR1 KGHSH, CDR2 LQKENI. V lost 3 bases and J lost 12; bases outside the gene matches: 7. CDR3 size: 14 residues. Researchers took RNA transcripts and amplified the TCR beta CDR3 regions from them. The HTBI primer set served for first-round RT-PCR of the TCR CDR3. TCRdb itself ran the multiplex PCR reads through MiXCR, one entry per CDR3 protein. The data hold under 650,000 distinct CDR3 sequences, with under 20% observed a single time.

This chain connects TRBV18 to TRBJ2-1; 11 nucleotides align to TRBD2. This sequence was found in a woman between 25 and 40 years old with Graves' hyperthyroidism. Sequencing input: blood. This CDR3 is CASSPPLAGGAQFF. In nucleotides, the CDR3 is TGTGCCAGCTCACCCCCGCTAGCGGGAGGTGCGCAGTTCTTC. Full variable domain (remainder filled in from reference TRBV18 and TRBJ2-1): NAGVMQNPRHLVRRRGQEARLRCSPMKGHSHVYWYRQLPEEGLKFMVYLQKENIIDESGMPKERFSAEFPKEGPSILRIQQVVRGDSAAYFCASSPPLAGGAQFFGPGTRLTVL.